This TCR beta chain is from a study of blood T cell repertoires in COVID-19. Across the whole study: The origin of the acute and convalescent COVID-19 samples was the United States, Italy and Spain. T cells, B-cell-depleted T cells, or PBMCs supplied cDNA or gDNA.

The germline V gene encodes CDR1 MNHEY and CDR2 SVGEGT. The CDR3 is 15 residues long. V was clipped by 4 bases and J by 4 bases, with 16 bases between them. In the source study's methods: Cell counts per sample came from amplifying reference gene primers. Sequencing was performed with immunoSEQ multiplex PCR; in TCRdb, only in-frame clones are kept and a portion is missing. V and J calls and clone size are as listed in that table; D and trimming were resolved from the DNA. The table records some 20,000 clones, about nine tenths of them present only once. Source material: peripheral blood. This TCR was recovered from a woman over 75 with active or convalescent COVID-19. The chain links TRBV6-2 or TRBV6-3 to TRBJ1-1; TRBD1 is a possible D gene (6 bases). CDR3 in amino acids: CASSFPNREGTEAFF. The CDR3 DNA reads as TGTGCCAGCAGTTTCCCGAACAGGGAGGGCACTGAAGCTTTCTTT.